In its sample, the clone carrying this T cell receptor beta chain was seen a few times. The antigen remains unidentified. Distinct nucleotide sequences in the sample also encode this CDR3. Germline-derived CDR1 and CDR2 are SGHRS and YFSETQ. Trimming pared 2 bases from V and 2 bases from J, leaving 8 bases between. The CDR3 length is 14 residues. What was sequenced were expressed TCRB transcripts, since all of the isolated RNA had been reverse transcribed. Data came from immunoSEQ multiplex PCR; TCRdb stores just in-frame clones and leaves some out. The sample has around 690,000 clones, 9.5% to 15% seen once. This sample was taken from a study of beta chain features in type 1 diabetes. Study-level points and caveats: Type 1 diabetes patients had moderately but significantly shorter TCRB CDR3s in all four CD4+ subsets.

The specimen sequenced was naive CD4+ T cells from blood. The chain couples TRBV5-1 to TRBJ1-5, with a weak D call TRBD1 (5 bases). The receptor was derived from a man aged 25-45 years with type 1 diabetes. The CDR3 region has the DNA TGCGCCAGCAGCTTCTCGGGGGGCAATCAGCCCCAGCATTTT. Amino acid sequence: CASSFSGGNQPQHF.